The entry below describes one TCR beta chain. This clonotype was picked up many times. Its cognate antigen has yet to be identified. Base qualities are missing; no much larger clone stands one base away. This entry belongs to a study of T cell repertoires in cytomegalovirus infection (dated by TCRdb to the late 2010s). For the wider study: Alongside well-studied HLA-B-restricted epitopes, the peptide stimulations were aimed at recently identified HLA-C-restricted CMV epitopes, whose presentation resists viral immunomodulation. Because public TCR beta signatures pointed to carriage of CMV infection together with the matching HLA type, the HLA type of each donor mattered for the analysis. Summary of the overall study and its limitations: In both this cohort and an independent cohort of several hundred donors, the cumulative frequency of public TCR beta family members distinguished carriers of CMV infection plus the relevant HLA type. The ex vivo response was dominated by HLA-C-restricted CMV-specific TCR beta clonotypes, and the single most frequent clonotype in two of eight donors was supplied by these HLA-C-restricted clonotypes.

The sequencer listed for this sample is Illumina HiSeq 1500. Through fastp at Q25 and MiXCR, TCRdb rebuilt clones from the public reads, retaining in-frame beta chains. CDR3 protein duplicates are merged, each entry listing the most common genes and DNA. Recorded for this sample are fewer than 1,000,000 distinct CDR3 sequences; about a third of them occurred a single time. Clones ranked in the top ten supply over 11% of the sample. The CDR3 numbers 13 residues from cysteine through phenylalanine. CDR3 DNA is the only sequence kept; it has 39 bases, read in frame from the first base. Cut back by 1 base and 7 bases, the V and J ends lie 8 bases apart. CDR1 SGHTA and CDR2 FQGNSA are derived from the germline V gene. The intended sense of this specimen's treatment or condition label: in vitro stimulation with specific CMV peptide epitopes to enrich CMV-specific T cells.

Sequencing used cultured CD8+ T cells from PBMCs, obtained from culture after CMV antigen stimulation. The sequence joins TRBV7-2 to TRBJ1-5; the D gene assignment is ambiguous. The TCR originated in a human donor in good health (CMV status not recorded). Some clones in this sample may be carry-over from other donors' samples. The CDR3 region has the sequence CASSLEVGQPQHF. The nucleotides read TGTGCCAGCAGCTTAGAGGTGGGGCAGCCCCAGCATTTT. Joined to the reference TRBV7-2 and TRBJ1-5 proteins, this CDR3 gives the full variable domain: GAGVSQSPSNKVTEKGKDVELRCDPISGHTALYWYRQSLGQGLEFLIYFQGNSAPDKSGLPSDRFSAERTGGSVSTLTIQRTQQEDSAVYLCASSLEVGQPQHFGDGTRLSIL.